Shown below are 5 T cell receptor beta chains from a single sample sequenced in a study of shared clonotypes between healthy human individuals. It was CD45RO-negative cells, positively selected for CCR7, that made up naive CD8 cells, with terminally differentiated effector memory CD45RA+ cells excluded. The table came from immunoSEQ multiplex PCR; TCRdb's copy has only in-frame clones and leaves some out. The table lists some 2.1 million clones, around 93% of them singletons. What was sequenced was naive CD8+ T cells from PBMCs. These receptors originate from a man aged 18 to 29 in good health. Some clones in this sample may be carry-over from other donors' samples.

The chain's CDR3 is CASSANVGTAVYEQYF. CDR3 DNA: TGTGCCAGCAGCGCTAACGTCGGGACAGCGGTCTACGAGCAGTACTTC. The gene calls are TRBV9 and TRBJ2-7; 7 bases match TRBD1. V shed 3 bases, J shed 3 bases, and the junction held 12 bases outside the gene matches. Germline V gives CDR1 SGDLS, CDR2 YYNGEE. The CDR3 has 16 residues.

The rearrangement joins TRBV4-1 to TRBJ1-1; no firm D call. There are 16 residues in the CDR3. Trimming cost V 3 bases and J 0 bases, with 14 bases left between them. CDR1 is MGHRA, CDR2 YSYEKL, per germline. This chain's CDR3 is CASSQVGLTMNTEAFF. The CDR3 nucleotides are TGCGCCAGCAGCCAGGTCGGACTGACTATGAACACTGAAGCTTTCTTT.

The genes are TRBV6-4 and TRBJ1-2, with 9 bases lining up with TRBD1. CDR3 length: 19 amino acids. Germline V lookup: CDR1 MRHNA, CDR2 SNTAGT. The V and J ends lost 8 bases and 4 bases, in that order; junction bases with no gene match: 23. The CDR3 nucleotides are TGTGCCAGCGAACAGGTCGCGGGGACAGGGTCCCGCCTTTTCTATGGCTACACCTTC. Protein: CASEQVAGTGSRLFYGYTF.

V is TRBV9 and J is TRBJ1-1; D gene uncertain. Per germline, CDR1 SGDLS and CDR2 YYNGEE. The CDR3 extends over 13 amino acids. Between the trimmed V and J ends, which lost 7 bases and 4 bases, there was a span of 14 bases. As DNA, the CDR3 is TGTGCCAGCGCCGAAACCGGGATCACTGAAGCTTTCTTT. Encoded protein: CASAETGITEAFF.

The sample holds one count of this clone. The rearrangement uses TRBV5-6 and TRBJ1-5, with D uncertain. Germline values: CDR1 SGHDT, CDR2 YYEEEE. The length of the CDR3 is 18 residues. Trimming took off 5 bases at V and 2 bases at J, with 23 bases between the two ends. In nucleotides, the CDR3 is TGTGCCAGCAGTCCTGAAGACACTCCAAGGAGAGGCAATCAGCCCCAGCATTTT. It translates to CASSPEDTPRRGNQPQHF.